This TCR beta chain is from a study of blood T cell repertoires in COVID-19. Only a few counts were recorded for this clone. Per the study methods: Researchers report that nucleated cell counts were estimated from reference gene primer amplification. Measured with immunoSEQ multiplex PCR; TCRdb has only the in-frame clones, and not every one. The DNA gave D and trimming, while V, J and clone size come from that table. This repertoire shows about 200,000 clones, over 75% found once; its top ten account for 0.5% to 0.65%. Germline CDR1 GTSNPN, CDR2 SVGIG (reference sequence). Trimming left V 3 bases short and J 1 base short, with 5 bases between. This CDR3 contains 12 residues.

The sample consisted of peripheral blood. This chain uses TRBV30 with TRBJ2-3, with no clear D. The TCR was taken from a man aged 50 to 60 with acute or convalescent COVID-19. CDR3 sequence: CAWRRRTDTQYF. The CDR3 DNA sequence: TGTGCCTGGAGGCGTCGCACAGATACGCAGTATTTT.